The clone carrying this T cell receptor beta chain was recorded once. What it binds is unknown. The record originates from a study of Ad26.COV2.S vaccination and SARS-CoV-2 variants. Whole-study context: Among those in the COV1001 Ad26.COV2.S trial arm was the donor. Donor got 5x10^10 or 1x10^11 viral particles of Ad26.COV2.S.

General study findings and limits: Substantial breadth in spike-specific CD8+ and CD4+ T cell responses was reportedly seen after vaccination.

This table comes from immunoSEQ multiplex PCR, and its TCRdb copy is limited to in-frame clones, with some not included. The sample records 400,000 to 450,000 clones, 80% to 95% being singletons. Specified treatment: around 19 received Ad26.COV2.S at low or high dose, single or two shots; about 5 received placebo; per-sample allocation not given. Sampling took place 63 days after the first vaccine or placebo injection. Boston hosted the donor, who was an adult aged 18-55 years. This TCR was sampled from a person between 18 and 60 years old who received the Ad26.COV2.S COVID-19 vaccine or a placebo. The sequencing here drew on peripheral blood, taken in a trial of Ad26.COV2.S vaccine versus placebo.

CDR3 coding DNA: TGTGCCAGCAGTTTAGCACTAGCGGGAGGCTACTCCTACGAGCAGTACTTC. Amino acids: CASSLALAGGYSYEQYF. The rearrangement joins TRBV27 to TRBJ2-7; 12 bases agree with TRBD2. With V trimmed by 2 bases and J by 0 bases, 5 bases remained unmatched. This CDR3 is 17 amino acids long. Germline V gives CDR1 MNHEY, CDR2 SMNVEV (reference sequence).